The 32 T cell receptor beta chains reported below all come from one sample, sequenced in a study of blood T cell repertoires in COVID-19. Produced via immunoSEQ multiplex PCR; TCRdb's table is partial and in-frame only. The sample comprises 400,000 to 550,000 clones, around 88% of which are singletons, and 4% to 5.5% rests with the top ten. Sequenced sample: peripheral blood. All receptors derive from a woman in her 30s with acute or convalescent COVID-19.

The chain has TRBV12-3 or TRBV12-4 and TRBJ1-4; D unresolved. V dropped 6 bases and J dropped 6 bases, with 11 bases sitting between them. CDR3 length equals 13 residues. In DNA form, the CDR3 reads TGTGCCAGCAGGGGCGGGGTTGATGAAAAACTGTTTTTT. Amino acid sequence: CASRGGVDEKLFF.

The gene calls are TRBV6-5 and TRBJ1-2, with D perhaps TRBD1 (5 bases). This CDR3 is built from 16 residues. V lost 2 bases and J lost 4, with 17 bases in between. The V gene's germline CDR1 is MNHEY and CDR2 SVGAGI. Here the CDR3 DNA reads TGTGCCAGCAGTTACGCCGGCAGGGAATCCGCCTATGGCTACACCTTC. The encoded protein is CASSYAGRESAYGYTF.

J is TRBJ2-7 and V is TRBV28; 8 nucleotides match TRBD2. V dropped 8 bases and J dropped 2; count of bases not matched to a gene: 8. The CDR3 spans 14 residues. CDR1 is MDHEN and CDR2 is SYDVKM in the germline V gene. The CDR3 reads CASSGIAGPYEQYF. CDR3 nucleotide sequence: TGTGCCAGCTCGGGGATAGCGGGGCCCTACGAGCAGTACTTC. The full variable domain, completed using reference TRBV28 and TRBJ2-7, is DVKVTQSSRYLVKRTGEKVFLECVQDMDHENMFWYRQDPGLGLRLIYFSYDVKMKEKGDIPEGYSVSREKKERFSLILESASTNQTSMYLCASSGIAGPYEQYFGPGTRLTVT.

The V call is TRBV11-3, the J call TRBJ2-3; 9 bases are shared with TRBD2. Germline CDR1 and CDR2: SGHNT and YENEEA. The CDR3 contains 19 residues. The J segment lost 4 bases and the V segment lost 1 base, leaving 15 bases of the junction unmatched. The CDR3 DNA reads as TGTGCCAGCAGCTTAGGAGGCGGGGGGGCATCAATTTTTCCAGATACGCAGTATTTT. Its translation is CASSLGGGGASIFPDTQYF.

The V call is TRBV6-5, the J call TRBJ1-4, with D possibly TRBD1 on 5 matching bases. V lost 6 bases and J 0 bases, leaving 8 bases between the germline ends. CDR1 and CDR2 (germline): MNHEY, SVGAGI. The length of the CDR3 is 14 residues. In DNA, the CDR3 is TGTGCCAGCAGGTCGGGGGCAACTAATGAAAAACTGTTTTTT. Translation gives CASRSGATNEKLFF.

The rearrangement joins TRBV6-5 to TRBJ2-5; D unresolved. This CDR3 has 12 residues. The germline V gene encodes CDR1 MNHEY and CDR2 SVGAGI. V was clipped by 5 bases and J by 2 bases, with 6 bases between them. The CDR3 nucleotides are TGTGCCAGCAGTAGCTTACAAGAGACCCAGTACTTC. It translates to CASSSLQETQYF.

J is TRBJ1-6 and V is TRBV5-1; TRBD1 matches at 8 bases. The trim removed 4 bases at V and 8 bases at J, leaving 2 bases unmatched. This CDR3 spans 13 amino acids. The germline V gene has CDR1 SGHRS and CDR2 YFSETQ. CDR3 nucleotide sequence: TGCGCCAGCAGCGGGACAGGAGATTCACCCCTCCACTTT. Encoded protein: CASSGTGDSPLHF. Filled out from reference TRBV5-1 and TRBJ1-6, the complete variable domain reads KAGVTQTPRYLIKTRGQQVTLSCSPISGHRSVSWYQQTPGQGLQFLFEYFSETQRNKGNFPGRFSGRQFSNSRSEMNVSTLELGDSALYLCASSGTGDSPLHFGNGTRLTVT.

The genes are TRBV6-1 and TRBJ1-5; D gene unclear. Looked up from germline, CDR1 is MNHNS and CDR2 is SASEGT. V lost 1 base to trimming and J lost 7 bases, with 11 bases between them. The CDR3 has 14 amino acids. CDR3 coding DNA: TGTGCCAGCAGTGAAGTGGGTGAGGTGCAGCCCCAGCATTTT. It yields the protein CASSEVGEVQPQHF.

The chain carries TRBV28 and TRBJ2-7, with D maybe TRBD2 (5 bases). The germline V and J ends were trimmed by 6 bases and 2 bases, with 17 bases remaining between them. Germline V gene data show CDR1 as MDHEN and CDR2 as SYDVKM. This CDR3 has 15 amino acids. DNA for the CDR3: TGTGCCAGCAGCATAGGTCCGGGGATTACCTACGAGCAGTACTTC. This codes for CASSIGPGITYEQYF.

This clone turned up a few times. The chain carries TRBV5-1 and TRBJ1-2; D perhaps matches TRBD1 (6 bases). This CDR3 comprises 12 residues. With 4 bases removed from V and 7 bases from J, the gap between germline ends came to 11 bases. Looked up from germline, CDR1 is SGHRS and CDR2 is YFSETQ. The CDR3 region has the DNA TGCGCCAGCAGCCCGGGACAATCTGGCTACACCTTC. Protein: CASSPGQSGYTF.

This rearrangement joins TRBV5-5 to TRBJ1-5; possibly TRBD1 for D (6 bases). Trimming stripped 1 base from V and 0 bases from J, with 11 bases between. The germline V gene has CDR1 SGHKS and CDR2 YYEKEE (reference sequence). This CDR3 contains 16 residues. The CDR3: CASSLIRQASNQPQHF. DNA of the CDR3: TGTGCCAGCAGCTTGATCCGACAGGCTAGCAATCAGCCCCAGCATTTT.

The chain carries TRBV6-2 or TRBV6-3 and TRBJ2-3; 7 nucleotides match TRBD2. Per germline, CDR1 MNHEY and CDR2 SVGEGT. The CDR3 length is 16 residues. The trim removed 6 bases at V and 2 bases at J, leaving 11 bases unmatched. In DNA form, the CDR3 reads TGTGCCAGCAGCCCTTTCGGGGCGGGGGACACAGATACGCAGTATTTT. Protein: CASSPFGAGDTDTQYF.

The rearrangement links TRBV5-5 to TRBJ1-1; D uncertain. CDR1 is SGHKS and CDR2 is YYEKEE in the germline V gene (reference sequence). CDR3 size: 14 residues. The germline V and J ends were trimmed by 2 bases and 4 bases, with 12 bases remaining between them. DNA for the CDR3: TGTGCCAGCAGCTTCCCGAGACTCCGCACTGAAGCTTTCTTT. Protein product: CASSFPRLRTEAFF. The full variable domain, in which reference TRBV5-5 and TRBJ1-1 provide the parts outside the CDR3, is DAGVTQSPTHLIKTRGQQVTLRCSPISGHKSVSWYQQVLGQGPQFIFQYYEKEERGRGNFPDRFSARQFPNYSSELNVNALLLGDSALYLCASSFPRLRTEAFFGQGTRLTVV.

J is TRBJ1-2 and V is TRBV6-1, with D unresolved. CDR1 MNHNS and CDR2 SASEGT come from the germline V gene. The CDR3 sequence is 15 residues long. Trimming left V 1 base short and J 4 bases short, with 13 bases between. CDR3 residues: CASSEGEEPSYGYTF. The CDR3 nucleotides read TGTGCCAGCAGTGAAGGTGAAGAACCTAGCTATGGCTACACCTTC.

This clone was recorded once. The V call is TRBV27, the J call TRBJ1-2; 11 nucleotides line up with TRBD1. Trimming took 6 bases from V and 9 from J; bases not matched to a gene: 6. This CDR3 has 13 residues. CDR1 and CDR2 from the germline V gene are MNHEY and SMNVEV (reference sequence). The CDR3 region is CASRGTGGTSYTF. CDR3 bases: TGTGCCAGCAGGGGGACAGGGGGTACGAGCTACACCTTC.

The chain has TRBV4-1 and TRBJ2-4; the match to TRBD1 covers 7 bases. CDR1 MGHRA and CDR2 YSYEKL come from the germline V gene. V trimming: 1 base; J trimming: 6 bases; junction bases outside the gene matches: 6. This CDR3 is built from 15 residues. The CDR3 sequence is CASSQGRQGGNIQYF. The CDR3 DNA sequence: TGCGCCAGCAGCCAAGGGAGACAGGGTGGAAACATTCAGTACTTC.

The genes are TRBV5-6 and TRBJ1-1, with D perhaps matching TRBD1 (6 bases). The CDR3 sequence is 12 residues long. Germline lookup yields CDR1 SGHDT and CDR2 YYEEEE. With 2 bases removed from V and 11 bases from J, the gap between germline ends came to 13 bases. The CDR3 is CASSFLAGEAFF. Written as DNA, the CDR3 is TGTGCCAGCAGCTTCTTGGCAGGGGAGGCTTTCTTT.

V usage is TRBV21-1 and J usage is TRBJ2-7; the table's D call of TRBD1 was not tested on the DNA. TRBV21-1 is a pseudogene. CDR3 length: 15 residues. CDR3: CASSKTRQLNYEQYF. Written as DNA, the CDR3 is TGTGCCAGCAGCAAAACGAGACAGCTAAACTACGAGCAGTACTTC.

A remark on this clone: The same CDR3 can be traced to other DNA sequences in this sample. The CDR3 spells CASSFLDSMNTEAFF. DNA of the CDR3: TGCGCCAGCAGTTTTTTAGACAGCATGAACACTGAAGCTTTCTTT. The chain is built from TRBV5-1 and TRBJ1-1; a possible D gene is TRBD1 (5 bases). Germline V CDR1 and CDR2: SGHRS, YFSETQ. The CDR3 is 15 amino acids. Trimming stripped 5 bases from V and 0 bases from J, with 14 bases between.

This chain uses TRBV2 with TRBJ1-5; D gene uncertain. The CDR3 spans 15 residues. V shed 3 bases and J shed 5 bases, with 14 bases lying between them. Germline V gene sequence: CDR1 SNHLY, CDR2 FYNNEI. DNA for the CDR3: TGTGCCAGCAGTGAGCTGGTAGACTTTCATCAGCCCCAGCATTTT. It yields the protein CASSELVDFHQPQHF. Full variable domain (outside the CDR3, taken from reference TRBV2 and TRBJ1-5): EPEVTQTPSHQVTQMGQEVILRCVPISNHLYFYWYRQILGQKVEFLVSFYNNEISEKSEIFDDQFSVERPDGSNFTLKIRSTKLEDSAMYFCASSELVDFHQPQHFGDGTRLSIL.

CDR3: CASSPLLAGGTDTQYF. The CDR3 region has the DNA TGTGCCAGCAGCCCACTCCTAGCGGGGGGCACAGATACGCAGTATTTT. The chain has TRBV7-6 and TRBJ2-3; 10 bases are shared with TRBD2. The V gene end was trimmed by 5 bases and the J gene end by 1 base; junction bases not matched to a gene: 6. Looked up from germline, CDR1 is SGHVS and CDR2 is FNYEAQ. This CDR3 contains 16 residues.

The V gene is TRBV28, the J gene TRBJ1-5; no clear D. V lost 3 bases, J lost 9 bases, and 15 bases lay in between. The germline CDR1 and CDR2 sequences are MDHEN and SYDVKM. This CDR3 is 14 amino acids long. CDR3 DNA: TGTGCCAGCAGTTTTGAGGACCGGCGGGGGCCCCAGCATTTT. Translated: CASSFEDRRGPQHF.

This chain links TRBV15 with TRBJ2-1; TRBD2 matches 9 bases. The CDR3 sequence is 18 residues long. After removal of 2 bases from V and 6 bases from J, the junction contained 14 bases not matched to a gene. The germline CDR1 and CDR2 sequences are LNHNV and YYDKDF (reference sequence). For the CDR3, the DNA is TGTGCCACCAGCAGAAAAAGGATGGGCGGGGGGGCTAGCAATGAGCAGTTCTTC. Translation: CATSRKRMGGGASNEQFF.

In this sample, this clone turned up once. This chain uses TRBV5-5 with TRBJ2-7; TRBD1 is a possible D gene (5 bases). The germline V gene has CDR1 SGHKS and CDR2 YYEKEE (reference sequence). Trimming cost V 1 base and J 2 bases, with 19 bases left between them. The CDR3 is 17 residues long. The CDR3 loop is CASSLRAGSRPTYEQYF. The CDR3 DNA sequence: TGTGCCAGCAGCTTGCGCGCAGGGTCTCGTCCCACCTACGAGCAGTACTTC. Based on the CDR3 plus reference TRBV5-5 and TRBJ2-7, the full variable domain is DAGVTQSPTHLIKTRGQQVTLRCSPISGHKSVSWYQQVLGQGPQFIFQYYEKEERGRGNFPDRFSARQFPNYSSELNVNALLLGDSALYLCASSLRAGSRPTYEQYFGPGTRLTVT.

This rearrangement joins TRBV3-1 (or the pseudogene TRBV3-2) to TRBJ2-5; weak D call: TRBD1 (5 bases). The CDR3 is 13 amino acids. With 3 bases removed from V and 5 bases from J, the gap between germline ends came to 10 bases. Germline V gene lookup returns CDR1 LGHDT and CDR2 YNNKEL (reference sequence). The CDR3 bases are TGTGCCAGCAGCCAGCCAGGGTGGGAGACCCAGTACTTC. This translates into CASSQPGWETQYF.

The CDR3 coding sequence is TGTGCCAGCAGCCAATGGGGCGGGGGCACTGAAGCTTTCTTT. Translating gives CASSQWGGGTEAFF. The chain couples TRBV3-1 (or the pseudogene TRBV3-2) to TRBJ1-1; perhaps TRBD1 as D (5 bases). The CDR3 consists of 14 residues. From germline, CDR1 is LGHDT and CDR2 YNNKEL (reference sequence). V lost 2 bases and J 4 bases, leaving 11 bases between the germline ends.

The rearrangement joins TRBV19 to TRBJ2-1; TRBD2 is a possible D gene (6 bases). CDR3 length equals 13 residues. Trimming stripped 3 bases from V and 10 bases from J, with 13 bases between. Germline CDR1 and CDR2: LNHDA and SQIVND (reference sequence). Here the CDR3 reads CASSISAGGEQFF. In DNA, the CDR3 is TGTGCCAGTAGTATCTCCGCCGGAGGGGAGCAGTTCTTC.

The chain combines TRBV13 with TRBJ2-7; 10 positions match TRBD1. The CDR3 spans 17 residues. Trimming at V came to 5 bases and at J to 2 bases, leaving 12 bases not matched to a gene. Looked up from germline, CDR1 is PRHDT and CDR2 is FYEKMQ (reference sequence). The chain's CDR3 is CASSMRTGGVGAYEQYF. The CDR3 coding sequence is TGTGCCAGCAGCATGAGGACAGGGGGGGTGGGAGCCTACGAGCAGTACTTC.

This clone was seen a handful of times. The genes are TRBV18 and TRBJ1-4; 10 positions agree with TRBD1. The V segment lost 3 bases and the J segment 8 bases; nucleotides outside the gene matches: 6. There are 15 residues in the CDR3. In germline, CDR1 is KGHSH, CDR2 LQKENI. The CDR3 sequence: CASSPGTGVSEKLFF. As DNA, the CDR3 is TGTGCCAGCTCACCGGGGACAGGGGTATCCGAAAAACTGTTTTTT. Drawing the rest from reference TRBV18 and TRBJ1-4, the complete variable domain is NAGVMQNPRHLVRRRGQEARLRCSPMKGHSHVYWYRQLPEEGLKFMVYLQKENIIDESGMPKERFSAEFPKEGPSILRIQQVVRGDSAAYFCASSPGTGVSEKLFFGSGTQLSVL.

The chain carries TRBV27 and TRBJ1-1, with D maybe TRBD1 (5 bases). This CDR3 comprises 16 residues. Germline assignment: CDR1 MNHEY and CDR2 SMNVEV (reference sequence). V lost 5 bases and J lost 2, with 18 bases in between. CDR3 in amino acids: CASSRIQGPLNTEAFF. The CDR3 nucleotides are TGTGCCAGCAGTAGAATCCAGGGCCCCCTTAACACTGAAGCTTTCTTT.

The V call is TRBV24-1, the J call TRBJ2-6, with 7 bases aligning to TRBD1. The CDR3 sequence is 19 residues long. Germline V gene data show CDR1 as KGHDR and CDR2 as SFDVKD. Trimming at V came to 3 bases and at J to 0 bases, leaving 10 bases not matched to a gene. The CDR3 loop is CATSDGKTGSDSGANVLTF. CDR3 sequence (DNA): TGTGCCACCAGTGATGGAAAGACAGGGTCCGACTCTGGGGCCAACGTCCTGACTTTC.

The chain has TRBV6-5 and TRBJ1-2; D is uncertain. V lost 0 bases, J lost 6 bases, and 14 bases lay in between. Per germline, CDR1 MNHEY and CDR2 SVGAGI. The CDR3 sequence is 15 residues long. DNA for the CDR3: TGTGCCAGCAGTTACTCGAACCCGATTCGGGATGGCTACACCTTC. Amino acids: CASSYSNPIRDGYTF.